The 11 T cell receptor beta chains below were found in one sample sequenced in a study of shared clonotypes between healthy human individuals. Clones were sequenced by immunoSEQ multiplex PCR, and TCRdb holds only the in-frame ones, with some missing. The sample lists about 2 million clones, around 95% occurring once. Sequencing used naive CD4+ T cells sorted from blood. Noted subset: CD45RA+ positively selected. The source is a young man in good health.

This rearrangement joins TRBV10-3 to TRBJ2-5; D is ambiguous. CDR3 length: 15 amino acids. Trimming shortened V by 0 bases and J by 4 bases, and 12 bases separated the two germline ends. Germline V CDR1 and CDR2: ENHRY, SYGVKD. The CDR3 sequence: CAISESTGVRETQYF. The CDR3 region has the DNA TGTGCCATCAGTGAGTCGACTGGGGTGCGAGAGACCCAGTACTTC.

The V and J genes are TRBV28 and TRBJ1-1; no clear D gene. The CDR3 runs to 11 residues. V was trimmed by 6 bases and J by 8 bases, leaving 10 bases between them. Germline-derived CDR1 and CDR2 are MDHEN and SYDVKM. CDR3 nucleotide sequence: TGTGCCAGCAGCCGATTACCCGAAGCTTTCTTT. As protein: CASSRLPEAFF.

The rearrangement joins TRBV5-4 to TRBJ2-7, with TRBD2 identical over 14 bases. Germline V gives CDR1 SGHNT, CDR2 YYREEE (reference sequence). The CDR3 has 18 amino acids. With V trimmed by 3 bases and J by 0 bases, 8 bases remained unmatched. The DNA for the CDR3 is TGTGCCAGCAGCTCCATAGGGACTAGCGGGAGCGGCTCCTACGAGCAGTACTTC. This sequence encodes CASSSIGTSGSGSYEQYF.

The chain carries TRBV28 and TRBJ2-3, with D hard to call. The CDR3 is 12 amino acids. V was trimmed by 2 bases and J by 7 bases, leaving 7 bases between them. Germline-derived CDR1 and CDR2 are MDHEN and SYDVKM. CDR3 nucleotide sequence: TGTGCCAGCAGTTTAACTGGGAATACGCAGTATTTT. Amino acids: CASSLTGNTQYF.

V is TRBV15 and J is TRBJ1-3; D is unresolved. This CDR3 has 16 residues. CDR1 is LNHNV, CDR2 YYDKDF, per germline (reference sequence). Trimming stripped 0 bases from V and 0 bases from J, with 9 bases between. CDR3 sequence reads: CATSRDSFPSGNTIYF. As DNA, the CDR3 is TGTGCCACCAGCAGAGATAGTTTTCCCTCTGGAAACACCATATATTTT.

CDR3 DNA: TGTGCCAGCAGCTTGTCCCATACCGGGTCAAACAATCAGCCCCAGCATTTT. It is translated as CASSLSHTGSNNQPQHF. The chain couples TRBV5-8 to TRBJ1-5, with unresolved D. The V gene's germline CDR1 is SGHTS and CDR2 YDEGEE. Trimming pared 1 base from V and 3 bases from J, leaving 17 bases between. The CDR3 extends over 17 amino acids.

V and J are TRBV5-5 and TRBJ2-1; the match to TRBD1 covers 12 bases. This CDR3 has 15 residues. Trimming cost V 4 bases and J 7 bases; bases outside gene matches: 6. Per the germline V gene, CDR1 is SGHKS and CDR2 is YYEKEE (reference sequence). The CDR3 spells CASSLGQGAWNEQFF. The CDR3 bases are TGTGCCAGCAGCCTGGGACAGGGGGCGTGGAATGAGCAGTTCTTC.

This chain links TRBV19 with TRBJ2-2; 10 bases map to TRBD2. Germline values: CDR1 LNHDA, CDR2 SQIVND (reference sequence). This CDR3 contains 14 residues. After removal of 4 bases from V and 7 bases from J, the junction contained 3 bases not matched to a gene. CDR3 coding DNA: TGTGCCAGTAGTAAGACTAGCGGGCTCGGGGAGCTGTTTTTT. As protein: CASSKTSGLGELFF.

The chain uses TRBV18 and TRBJ1-1, with a tentative D call TRBD1 (5 bases). V lost 5 bases, J lost 5 bases, and 15 bases lay in between. The CDR3 consists of 14 residues. Germline V lookup: CDR1 KGHSH, CDR2 LQKENI. CDR3 sequence: CASSATGSWTEAFF. CDR3 sequence (DNA): TGTGCCAGCTCAGCCACAGGCAGCTGGACTGAAGCTTTCTTT.

The genes are TRBV19 and TRBJ1-4, with 7 positions matching TRBD1. Germline CDR1 and CDR2: LNHDA and SQIVND (reference sequence). With V trimmed by 6 bases and J by 1 base, 8 bases remained unmatched. The CDR3 runs to 16 residues. CDR3 protein: CASRKGAQGTNEKLFF. The CDR3, as DNA: TGTGCCAGTAGGAAGGGGGCCCAGGGAACTAATGAAAAACTGTTTTTT. Using reference TRBV19 and TRBJ1-4 for the parts outside the CDR3, the full variable domain is DGGITQSPKYLFRKEGQNVTLSCEQNLNHDAMYWYRQDPGQGLRLIYYSQIVNDFQKGDIAEGYSVSREKKESFPLTVTSAQKNPTAFYLCASRKGAQGTNEKLFFGSGTQLSVL.

This chain connects TRBV7-9 to TRBJ2-7, with 7 bases fitting TRBD1. CDR1 is SEHNR and CDR2 is FQNEAQ in the germline V gene (reference sequence). Trimming removed 4 bases from V and 2 bases from J; junction bases left unmatched: 5. CDR3 length: 14 residues. CDR3 in amino acids: CASSSRTGPYEQYF. CDR3 nucleotides: TGTGCCAGCAGCTCACGGACAGGACCCTACGAGCAGTACTTC.